The subject of this entry is one T cell receptor (beta chain). This record comes from a study of OX40 agonist ivuxolimab in advanced cancers. Across the study: The patients' treatment was ivuxolimab, an agonistic anti-OX40 (CD134) antibody.

TCRdb keeps only in-frame clones here, not all; method: immunoSEQ multiplex PCR. The data show tens of thousands of clones, roughly 94% seen once. The germline V gene has CDR1 SGHAT and CDR2 FQNNGV. V was clipped by 5 bases and J by 0 bases; unmatched bases: 8. This CDR3 is built from 17 residues. This chain uses TRBV11-2 with TRBJ2-7; TRBD2 aligns across 12 bases. This receptor was obtained from an adult with an advanced solid tumor such as melanoma, head and neck, liver or kidney cancer. The sequenced sample was CD4+ or CD8+ T cells sorted from blood, obtained in a trial of the OX40 agonist ivuxolimab. DNA for the CDR3: TGTGCCAGCAGCCGGGGACTAGCGGGCCTGAGCTCCTACGAGCAGTACTTC. Protein product: CASSRGLAGLSSYEQYF.